These 29 T cell receptor beta chains originate from one sample sequenced in a study of T cell responses to AZD1222 COVID-19 vaccine. TCRdb's copy holds only in-frame clones and misses some; the assay was immunoSEQ multiplex PCR. This sample has 27,000 or so clones, with about 90% found just once. Source: peripheral blood, taken 28 days after the second AZD1222 dose. Receptors originate from an adult who received the AZD1222 COVID-19 vaccine.

For the CDR3, the DNA is TGTGCCAGCAGTTACTCGAGCGGGGGTCTCGAGCAGTACTTC. Translating it yields CASSYSSGGLEQYF. The V call is TRBV6-5, the J call TRBJ2-7; the match to TRBD2 covers 8 bases. This CDR3 has 14 amino acids. Germline CDR1 reads MNHEY; CDR2 reads SVGAGI. V was pared by 0 bases and J by 6 bases, with 4 bases of the junction left unmatched.

This sequence joins TRBV18 and TRBJ2-2, with 7 bases identical to TRBD1. V lost 5 bases, J lost 5 bases, and 11 bases stayed unmatched. Germline CDR1 KGHSH, CDR2 LQKENI. The CDR3 is 16 residues long. This chain's CDR3 is CASSEGQDARTGELFF. CDR3 DNA sequence: TGTGCCAGCTCAGAAGGACAGGACGCGAGAACCGGGGAGCTGTTTTTT. Variable domain in full (rest from reference TRBV18 and TRBJ2-2): NAGVMQNPRHLVRRRGQEARLRCSPMKGHSHVYWYRQLPEEGLKFMVYLQKENIIDESGMPKERFSAEFPKEGPSILRIQQVVRGDSAAYFCASSEGQDARTGELFFGEGSRLTVL.

J is TRBJ1-1 and V is TRBV28; a weak D match, TRBD1 (5 bases). V was pared by 2 bases and J by 6 bases, with 10 bases between. Germline CDR1 reads MDHEN; CDR2 reads SYDVKM. This CDR3 is built from 13 residues. The CDR3 loop is CASSLGGGAEAFF. DNA for the CDR3: TGTGCCAGCAGTTTAGGGGGAGGGGCTGAAGCTTTCTTT.

The chain links TRBV28 to TRBJ2-7; 14 bases match TRBD2. The CDR3 totals 16 residues. From germline, CDR1 is MDHEN and CDR2 SYDVKM. V shed 3 bases, J shed 3 bases, and the junction held 4 bases outside the gene matches. The chain's CDR3 is CASSLAGTSGSYEQYF. The CDR3 DNA reads TGTGCCAGCAGTTTGGCGGGGACTAGCGGGAGCTACGAGCAGTACTTC.

Comments on this clone: The junction shows a germline mismatch at one end, possibly a read error. The chain joins TRBV7-7 to TRBJ2-1; 9 nucleotides match TRBD2. Germline assignment: CDR1 SSHAT and CDR2 FNYEAQ (reference sequence). This CDR3 has 15 residues. The CDR3 protein is CASSFMAGGPGEQFF. The DNA of the CDR3 is TGTGCTAGCAGCTTTATGGCGGGAGGGCCAGGTGAGCAGTTCTTC.

The chain is built from TRBV7-6 and TRBJ2-5, with 11 bases identical to TRBD2. The V gene's germline CDR1 is SGHVS and CDR2 FNYEAQ. This CDR3 spans 18 amino acids. Unmatched junction bases numbered 9, after V lost 0 bases and J lost 3 bases. The CDR3 here is CASSLAPSGRPREETQYF. The CDR3 DNA sequence: TGTGCCAGCAGCTTAGCGCCTAGCGGGAGGCCTAGGGAAGAGACCCAGTACTTC.

The chain recombines TRBV24-1 with TRBJ2-1; 10 bases agree with TRBD2. V dropped 3 bases and J dropped 8; count of bases not matched to a gene: 9. The CDR3 spans 16 residues. Germline V CDR1 and CDR2: KGHDR, SFDVKD. The CDR3 is CATSDPSGRFRDEQFF. The CDR3 DNA reads TGTGCCACCAGTGATCCTAGCGGGAGATTTAGGGATGAGCAGTTCTTC.

V and J are TRBV7-2 and TRBJ2-7; 10 nucleotides align to TRBD2. Germline V gene lookup returns CDR1 SGHTA and CDR2 FQGNSA. The V gene end was trimmed by 5 bases and the J gene end by 0 bases; junction bases not matched to a gene: 7. The CDR3 length is 16 residues. CDR3 in amino acids: CASSRTLAGASYEQYF. As DNA, the CDR3 is TGTGCCAGCAGCCGGACCCTAGCGGGAGCCTCCTACGAGCAGTACTTC.

This clone was recorded a few times. The chain couples TRBV5-4 to TRBJ1-3, with D perhaps matching TRBD1 (6 bases). Looked up from germline, CDR1 is SGHNT and CDR2 is YYREEE (reference sequence). The V end was cut by 4 bases, the J end by 4 bases, with 12 bases between. The CDR3 is 14 amino acids. The CDR3 loop is CASSATGIGNTIYF. The DNA of the CDR3 is TGTGCCAGCAGCGCCACAGGGATCGGAAACACCATATATTTT.

This rearrangement joins TRBV30 to TRBJ1-5, with 7 bases matching TRBD1. In germline, CDR1 is GTSNPN, CDR2 SVGIG (reference sequence). The CDR3 totals 16 residues. Trimming cost V 0 bases and J 10 bases; bases outside gene matches: 15. The CDR3 nucleotides read TGTGCCTGGAGTGTATCGGTGGGCCAGGGGGGGGAACCCCAGCATTTT. Its translation: CAWSVSVGQGGEPQHF. Variable domain in full (rest from reference TRBV30 and TRBJ1-5): SQTIHQWPATLVQPVGSPLSLECTVEGTSNPNLYWYRQAAGRGLQLLFYSVGIGQISSEVPQNLSASRPQDRQFILSSKKLLLSDSGFYLCAWSVSVGQGGEPQHFGDGTRLSIL.

The gene calls are TRBV4-2 and TRBJ1-1; the D gene is possibly TRBD1 (5 bases). Trimming removed 6 bases at V and 0 bases at J, with 8 bases between. The length of the CDR3 is 13 residues. The germline V gene has CDR1 LGHNA and CDR2 YNFKEQ. CDR3 nucleotides: TGTGCCAGCAGGAGGACACTGAACACTGAAGCTTTCTTT. This translates into CASRRTLNTEAFF.

The V gene is TRBV19, the J gene TRBJ1-3; no clear D. The CDR3 has 15 residues. V was trimmed by 3 bases and J by 2 bases, leaving 11 bases between them. CDR1 and CDR2 from the germline V gene are LNHDA and SQIVND (reference sequence). CDR3 region: CASSIGGSAGNTIYF. CDR3 DNA: TGTGCCAGTAGTATCGGAGGGAGCGCTGGAAACACCATATATTTT.

The chain joins TRBV28 to TRBJ1-2; TRBD1 might be the D (5 bases). This CDR3 spans 15 amino acids. Germline V gene lookup returns CDR1 MDHEN and CDR2 SYDVKM. V was trimmed by 4 bases and J by 7 bases, leaving 19 bases between them. CDR3 in DNA: TGTGCCAGCAGTTCATATGCCCCGGGACCGCGTGGCTACACCTTC. Amino acids: CASSSYAPGPRGYTF.

V gene TRBV29-1 combines with J gene TRBJ2-3, with TRBD2 matching over 10 bases. V lost 6 bases, J lost 2 bases, and 5 bases stayed unmatched. The CDR3 spans 14 residues. Looked up from germline, CDR1 is SQVTM and CDR2 is ANQGSEA. In nucleotides, the CDR3 is TGCAGCGTACGGACTAGCGGATTCACAGATACGCAGTATTTT. It specifies CSVRTSGFTDTQYF.

The V gene is TRBV30, the J gene TRBJ2-3, with D possibly being TRBD1 (5 bases). Trimming pared 3 bases from V and 7 bases from J, leaving 14 bases between. The CDR3 is 13 residues long. Germline V gives CDR1 GTSNPN, CDR2 SVGIG (reference sequence). As DNA, the CDR3 is TGTGCCTGGAGGTCTAAGGGGTGGCATACGCAGTATTTT. It yields the protein CAWRSKGWHTQYF.

This rearrangement joins TRBV5-4 to TRBJ2-7; weak D call: TRBD2 (5 bases). Germline V gene data show CDR1 as SGHNT and CDR2 as YYREEE (reference sequence). This CDR3 contains 13 residues. V dropped 4 bases and J dropped 7 bases, with 15 bases sitting between them. CDR3 residues: CASSRGRDREQYF. DNA of the CDR3: TGTGCCAGCAGCCGGGGTAGGGATCGAGAGCAGTACTTC. The full variable domain, with the rest looked up from reference TRBV5-4 and TRBJ2-7, is ETGVTQSPTHLIKTRGQQVTLRCSSQSGHNTVSWYQQALGQGPQFIFQYYREEENGRGNFPPRFSGLQFPNYSSELNVNALELDDSALYLCASSRGRDREQYFGPGTRLTVT.

The rearrangement links TRBV7-2 to TRBJ1-4; D not resolved. The V gene's germline CDR1 is SGHTA and CDR2 FQGNSA. CDR3 length: 13 amino acids. V was cut by 0 bases and J by 8 bases, with 7 bases left in between. CDR3 residues: CASSLAQWEKLFF. The CDR3 nucleotides are TGTGCCAGCAGCTTAGCGCAGTGGGAAAAACTGTTTTTT. Full variable domain (outside the CDR3, taken from reference TRBV7-2 and TRBJ1-4): GAGVSQSPSNKVTEKGKDVELRCDPISGHTALYWYRQSLGQGLEFLIYFQGNSAPDKSGLPSDRFSAERTGGSVSTLTIQRTQQEDSAVYLCASSLAQWEKLFFGSGTQLSVL.

This clone showed up just once. The chain is built from TRBV11-2 and TRBJ1-5; D might be TRBD1 (5 bases). The CDR3 loop spans 13 amino acids. With 2 bases removed from V and 4 bases from J, the gap between germline ends came to 6 bases. Germline CDR1 and CDR2: SGHAT and FQNNGV. CDR3 amino acids: CASSLRGNQPQHF. The CDR3 nucleotides are TGTGCCAGCAGCTTAAGGGGAAATCAGCCCCAGCATTTT.

The V and J genes are TRBV5-8 and TRBJ2-5, with D possibly being TRBD1 (6 bases). CDR1 and CDR2 (germline): SGHTS, YDEGEE. V was cut by 10 bases and J by 5 bases, with 18 bases left in between. There are 13 residues in the CDR3. The CDR3 loop reads CAGPRGYRETQYF. In DNA form, the CDR3 reads TGTGCCGGACCTAGGGGGTACCGGGAGACCCAGTACTTC.

CDR3 in DNA: TGTGCCAGCAGTGGAGGGACTAGCGGGATGGCCGGGGAGCTGTTTTTT. This codes for CASSGGTSGMAGELFF. The gene calls are TRBV6-1 and TRBJ2-2; 13 positions agree with TRBD2. Germline V gene data show CDR1 as MNHNS and CDR2 as SASEGT. With V trimmed by 4 bases and J by 6 bases, 5 bases remained unmatched. The CDR3 has 16 residues.

This chain links TRBV7-8 with TRBJ1-5; D unresolved. The germline V gene has CDR1 SGHVS and CDR2 FQNEAQ. With 1 base removed from V and 4 bases from J, the gap between germline ends came to 5 bases. The CDR3 runs 13 residues. DNA of the CDR3: TGTGCCAGCAGCTTAGGACCGAATCAGCCCCAGCATTTT. Its translation: CASSLGPNQPQHF.

The chain has TRBV28 and TRBJ2-7, with 8 bases matching TRBD1. V lost 6 bases to trimming and J lost 2 bases; unmatched junction nucleotides: 9. CDR3 length: 15 amino acids. The germline gives CDR1 MDHEN, CDR2 SYDVKM. Here the CDR3 reads CASSSHGQGPYEQYF. CDR3 coding DNA: TGTGCCAGCAGCTCACACGGACAGGGACCCTACGAGCAGTACTTC.

The J gene is TRBJ2-7, the V gene TRBV6-5; TRBD2 might be the D (6 bases). CDR1 is MNHEY and CDR2 is SVGAGI in the germline V gene. The CDR3 has 15 residues. V lost 5 bases to trimming and J lost 0 bases, with 14 bases between them. The DNA for the CDR3 is TGTGCCAGCAGTCCAAGCGCGGGACTCTCCTACGAGCAGTACTTC. Its translation is CASSPSAGLSYEQYF.

This chain links TRBV7-2 with TRBJ2-5; 8 bases match TRBD2. Germline lookup yields CDR1 SGHTA and CDR2 FQGNSA. The CDR3 totals 15 residues. After removal of 1 base from V and 5 bases from J, the junction contained 6 bases not matched to a gene. The CDR3 nucleotides read TGTGCCAGCAGCTTAGGGCGGGAGGACCGGGAGACCCAGTACTTC. Protein: CASSLGREDRETQYF.

The chain carries TRBV28 and TRBJ1-2, with D tentatively TRBD1 (6 bases). Germline V CDR1 and CDR2: MDHEN, SYDVKM. This CDR3 is 13 amino acids long. The V gene lost 6 bases and the J gene lost 2 bases, with 10 bases spanning the gap. CDR3 in DNA: TGTGCCAGCAGGTTGGACAGAAACTATGGCTACACCTTC. Amino acids: CASRLDRNYGYTF.

The chain recombines TRBV5-6 with TRBJ2-7, with TRBD1 matching over 9 bases. This CDR3 contains 14 residues. In germline, CDR1 is SGHDT, CDR2 YYEEEE. V lost 3 bases to trimming and J lost 4 bases; unmatched junction nucleotides: 5. The CDR3 coding sequence is TGTGCCAGCAGCTCCGGGACAGGGATATACGAGCAGTACTTC. Amino acid sequence: CASSSGTGIYEQYF.

The V gene is TRBV7-3, the J gene TRBJ1-1; no reliable D call. This CDR3 has 15 amino acids. Trimming removed 0 bases from V and 3 bases from J, with 11 bases in between. Per germline, CDR1 SGHTA and CDR2 FQGTGA. For the CDR3, the DNA is TGTGCCAGCAGCTTAACATACGGGCCATACACTGAAGCTTTCTTT. Translated: CASSLTYGPYTEAFF.

This rearrangement joins TRBV27 to TRBJ1-2; TRBD1 is a possible D gene (5 bases). Trimming cost V 6 bases and J 1 base, with 12 bases left between them. CDR3 size: 14 residues. Germline CDR1 is MNHEY and CDR2 is SMNVEV (reference sequence). The CDR3 region is CASRKGQHNYGYTF. In DNA form, the CDR3 reads TGTGCCAGCAGGAAGGGGCAGCATAACTATGGCTACACCTTC.

J is TRBJ1-1 and V is TRBV19, with TRBD1 identical over 7 bases. The junction had 12 bases not matched to a gene; V was cut back by 3 bases and J by 5 bases. The CDR3 spans 16 residues. The germline V gene encodes CDR1 LNHDA and CDR2 SQIVND (reference sequence). Written as DNA, the CDR3 is TGTGCCAGTAGTATGGGACGACAGGGTACGGTTACTGAAGCTTTCTTT. Translating gives CASSMGRQGTVTEAFF.